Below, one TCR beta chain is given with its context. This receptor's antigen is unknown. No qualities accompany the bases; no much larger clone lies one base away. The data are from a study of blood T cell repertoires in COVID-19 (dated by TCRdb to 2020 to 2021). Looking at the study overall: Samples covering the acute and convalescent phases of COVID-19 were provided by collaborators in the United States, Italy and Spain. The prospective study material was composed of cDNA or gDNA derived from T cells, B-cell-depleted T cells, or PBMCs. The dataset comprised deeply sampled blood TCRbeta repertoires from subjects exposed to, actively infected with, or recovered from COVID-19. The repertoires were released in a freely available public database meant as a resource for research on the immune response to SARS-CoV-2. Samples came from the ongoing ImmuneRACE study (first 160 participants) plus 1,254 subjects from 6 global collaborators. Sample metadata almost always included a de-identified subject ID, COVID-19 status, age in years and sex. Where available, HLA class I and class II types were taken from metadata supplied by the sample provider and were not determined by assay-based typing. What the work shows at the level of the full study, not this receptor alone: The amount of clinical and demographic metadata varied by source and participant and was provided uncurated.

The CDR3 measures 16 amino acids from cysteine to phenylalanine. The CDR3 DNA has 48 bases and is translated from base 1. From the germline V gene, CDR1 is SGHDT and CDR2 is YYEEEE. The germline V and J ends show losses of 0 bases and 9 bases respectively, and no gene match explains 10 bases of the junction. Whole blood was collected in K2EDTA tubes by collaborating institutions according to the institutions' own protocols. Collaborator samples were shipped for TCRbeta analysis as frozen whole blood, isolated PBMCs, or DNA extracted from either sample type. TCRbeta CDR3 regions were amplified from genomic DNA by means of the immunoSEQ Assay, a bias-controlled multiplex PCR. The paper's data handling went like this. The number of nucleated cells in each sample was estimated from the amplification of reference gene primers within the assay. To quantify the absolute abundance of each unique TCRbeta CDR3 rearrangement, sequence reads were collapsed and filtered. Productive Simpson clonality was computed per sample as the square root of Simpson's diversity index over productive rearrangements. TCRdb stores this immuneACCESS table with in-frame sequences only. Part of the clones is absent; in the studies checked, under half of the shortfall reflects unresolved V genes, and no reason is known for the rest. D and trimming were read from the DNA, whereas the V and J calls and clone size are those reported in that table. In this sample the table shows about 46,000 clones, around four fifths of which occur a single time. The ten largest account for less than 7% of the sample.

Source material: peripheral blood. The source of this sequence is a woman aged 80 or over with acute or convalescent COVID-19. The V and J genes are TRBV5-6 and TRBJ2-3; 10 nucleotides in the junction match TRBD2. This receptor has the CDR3 CASSLEIAGGLETQYF. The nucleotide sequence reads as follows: TGTGCCAGCAGCTTGGAAATAGCGGGGGGCCTAGAGACGCAGTATTTT.